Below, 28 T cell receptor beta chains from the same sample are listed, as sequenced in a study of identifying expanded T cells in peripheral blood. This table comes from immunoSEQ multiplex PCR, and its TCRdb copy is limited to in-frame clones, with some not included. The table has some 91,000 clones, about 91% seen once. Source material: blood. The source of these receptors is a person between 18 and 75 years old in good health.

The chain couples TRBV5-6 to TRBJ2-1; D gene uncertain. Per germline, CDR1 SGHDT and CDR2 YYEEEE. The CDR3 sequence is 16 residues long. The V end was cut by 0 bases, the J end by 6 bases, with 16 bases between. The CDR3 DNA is TGTGCCAGCAGCTTGGCGCGAAATGGATGGGCCAATGAGCAGTTCTTC. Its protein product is CASSLARNGWANEQFF.

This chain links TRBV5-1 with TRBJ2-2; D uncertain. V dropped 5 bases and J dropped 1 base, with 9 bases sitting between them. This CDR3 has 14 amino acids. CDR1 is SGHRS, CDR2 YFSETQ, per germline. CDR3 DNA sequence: TGCGCCAGCAGGGCAGCAATGAACACCGGGGAGCTGTTTTTT. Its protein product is CASRAAMNTGELFF.

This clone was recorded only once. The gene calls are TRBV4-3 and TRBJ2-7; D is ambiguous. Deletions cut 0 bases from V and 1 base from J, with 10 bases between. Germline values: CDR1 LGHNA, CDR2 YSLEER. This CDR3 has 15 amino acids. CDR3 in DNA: TGCGCCAGCAGCCAAGAATGGTTAGGGTCCTACGAGCAGTACTTC. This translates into CASSQEWLGSYEQYF.

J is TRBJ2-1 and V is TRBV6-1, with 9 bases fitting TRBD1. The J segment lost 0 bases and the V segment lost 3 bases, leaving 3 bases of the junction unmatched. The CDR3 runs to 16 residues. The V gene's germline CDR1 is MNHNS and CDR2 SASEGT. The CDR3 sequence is CASSDNRGPSYNEQFF. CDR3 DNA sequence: TGTGCCAGCAGTGACAACAGGGGGCCCTCCTACAATGAGCAGTTCTTC.

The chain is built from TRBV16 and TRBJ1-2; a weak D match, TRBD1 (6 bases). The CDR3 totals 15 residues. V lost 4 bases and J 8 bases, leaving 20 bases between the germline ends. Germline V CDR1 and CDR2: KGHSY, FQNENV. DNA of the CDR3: TGTGCCAGCAGCCGCCCCGAGAACAGGGTTATGGGCTACACCTTC. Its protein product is CASSRPENRVMGYTF.

The CDR3: CASSPGTSGSTTQYF. Written as DNA, the CDR3 is TGTGCCAGCAGCCCCGGAACTAGCGGGAGTACTACGCAGTATTTT. The J gene is TRBJ2-3, the V gene TRBV7-8; 11 nucleotides align to TRBD2. Germline CDR1 SGHVS, CDR2 FQNEAQ. V lost 5 bases to trimming and J lost 8 bases; unmatched junction nucleotides: 9. CDR3 size: 15 residues.

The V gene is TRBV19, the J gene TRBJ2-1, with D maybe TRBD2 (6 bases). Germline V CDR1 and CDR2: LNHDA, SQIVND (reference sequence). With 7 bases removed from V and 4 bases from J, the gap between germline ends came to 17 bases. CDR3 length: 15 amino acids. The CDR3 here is CASTPPSGPYNEQFF. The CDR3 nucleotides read TGTGCCAGTACCCCTCCGAGCGGGCCATACAATGAGCAGTTCTTC.

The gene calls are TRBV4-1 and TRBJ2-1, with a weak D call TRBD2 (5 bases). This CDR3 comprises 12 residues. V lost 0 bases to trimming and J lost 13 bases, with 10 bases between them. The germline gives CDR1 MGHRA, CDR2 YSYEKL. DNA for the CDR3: TGCGCCAGCAGCCAAGATCGTCGACTACAGTTCTTC. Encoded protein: CASSQDRRLQFF.

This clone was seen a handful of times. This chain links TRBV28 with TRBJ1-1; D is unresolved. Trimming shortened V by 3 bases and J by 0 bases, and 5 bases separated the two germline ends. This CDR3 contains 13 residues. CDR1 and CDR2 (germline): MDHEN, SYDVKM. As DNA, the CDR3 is TGTGCCAGCAGTTTCCGAGTGAACACTGAAGCTTTCTTT. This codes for CASSFRVNTEAFF.

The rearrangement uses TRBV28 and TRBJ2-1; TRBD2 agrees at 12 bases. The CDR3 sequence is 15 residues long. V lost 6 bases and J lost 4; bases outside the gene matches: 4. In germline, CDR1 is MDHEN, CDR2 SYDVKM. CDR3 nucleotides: TGTGCCAGCAGAGCGGGACTAGCGGGTTACAATGAGCAGTTCTTC. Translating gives CASRAGLAGYNEQFF. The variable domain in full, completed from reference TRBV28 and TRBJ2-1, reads DVKVTQSSRYLVKRTGEKVFLECVQDMDHENMFWYRQDPGLGLRLIYFSYDVKMKEKGDIPEGYSVSREKKERFSLILESASTNQTSMYLCASRAGLAGYNEQFFGPGTRLTVL.

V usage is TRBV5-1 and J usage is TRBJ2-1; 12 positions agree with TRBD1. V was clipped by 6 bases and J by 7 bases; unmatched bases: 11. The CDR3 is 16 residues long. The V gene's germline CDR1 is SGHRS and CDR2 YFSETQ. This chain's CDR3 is CASTRLGTGGPNEQFF. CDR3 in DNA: TGCGCCAGCACTCGACTAGGGACAGGGGGCCCGAATGAGCAGTTCTTC.

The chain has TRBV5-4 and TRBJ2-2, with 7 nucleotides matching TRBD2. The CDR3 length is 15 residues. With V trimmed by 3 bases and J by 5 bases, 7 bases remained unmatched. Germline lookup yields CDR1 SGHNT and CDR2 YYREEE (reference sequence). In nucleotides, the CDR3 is TGTGCCAGCAGCTGGGGTAGCGGGCTGACCGGGGAGCTGTTTTTT. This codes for CASSWGSGLTGELFF.

In DNA form, the CDR3 reads TGTGCCAGCAGGGGAACGTCGGGGGCGAGGACCGGGGAGCTGTTTTTT. It translates to CASRGTSGARTGELFF. The rearrangement uses TRBV7-3 and TRBJ2-2; D assignment may be TRBD1 or TRBD2 (6 bases each). The CDR3 covers 16 residues. In germline, CDR1 is SGHTA, CDR2 FQGTGA. Trimming left V 6 bases short and J 5 bases short, with 19 bases between.

The CDR3 sequence is CASASGTGSWNEQFF. The DNA for the CDR3 is TGCGCCAGCGCTTCCGGGACAGGGTCTTGGAATGAGCAGTTCTTC. The V call is TRBV5-1, the J call TRBJ2-1, with TRBD1 identical over 9 bases. This CDR3 has 15 residues. Unmatched junction bases numbered 12, after V lost 7 bases and J lost 7 bases. Germline CDR1 is SGHRS and CDR2 is YFSETQ. Filled out from reference TRBV5-1 and TRBJ2-1, the complete variable domain reads KAGVTQTPRYLIKTRGQQVTLSCSPISGHRSVSWYQQTPGQGLQFLFEYFSETQRNKGNFPGRFSGRQFSNSRSEMNVSTLELGDSALYLCASASGTGSWNEQFFGPGTRLTVL.

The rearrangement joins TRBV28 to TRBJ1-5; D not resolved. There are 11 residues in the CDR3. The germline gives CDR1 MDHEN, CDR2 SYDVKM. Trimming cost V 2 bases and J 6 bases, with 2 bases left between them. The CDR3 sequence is CASSLSQPQHF. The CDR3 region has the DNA TGTGCCAGCAGTTTAAGTCAGCCCCAGCATTTT.

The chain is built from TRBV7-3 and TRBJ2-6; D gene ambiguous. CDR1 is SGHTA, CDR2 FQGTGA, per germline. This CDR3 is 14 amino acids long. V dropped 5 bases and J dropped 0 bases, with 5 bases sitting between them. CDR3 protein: CASSPRSGANVLTF. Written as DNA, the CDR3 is TGTGCCAGCAGCCCCCGCTCTGGGGCCAACGTCCTGACTTTC.

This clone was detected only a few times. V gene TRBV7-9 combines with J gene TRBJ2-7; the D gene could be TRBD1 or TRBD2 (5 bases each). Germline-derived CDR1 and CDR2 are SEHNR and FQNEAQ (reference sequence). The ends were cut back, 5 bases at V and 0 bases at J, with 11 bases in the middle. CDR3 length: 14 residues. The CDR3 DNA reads TGTGCCAGCAGCCACGGGACGGTCTCCTACGAGCAGTACTTC. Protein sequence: CASSHGTVSYEQYF. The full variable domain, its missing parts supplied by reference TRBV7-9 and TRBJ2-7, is DTGVSQNPRHKITKRGQNVTFRCDPISEHNRLYWYRQTLGQGPEFLTYFQNEAQLEKSRLLSDRFSAERPKGSFSTLEIQRTEQGDSAMYLCASSHGTVSYEQYFGPGTRLTVT.

CDR3 region: CASSIDRASNEQFF. The CDR3 coding sequence is TGTGCCAGTAGTATAGATCGCGCTAGTAATGAGCAGTTCTTC. The V gene is TRBV19, the J gene TRBJ2-1, with D unresolved. V lost 0 bases to trimming and J lost 7 bases, with 10 bases between them. Per the germline V gene, CDR1 is LNHDA and CDR2 is SQIVND (reference sequence). This CDR3 contains 14 residues.

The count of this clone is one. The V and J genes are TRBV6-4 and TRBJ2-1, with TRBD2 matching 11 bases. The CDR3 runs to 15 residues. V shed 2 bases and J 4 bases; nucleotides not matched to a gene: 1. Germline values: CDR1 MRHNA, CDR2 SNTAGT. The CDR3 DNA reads TGTGCCAGCAGTGACCGACTAGCGGGGTACAATGAGCAGTTCTTC. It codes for CASSDRLAGYNEQFF.

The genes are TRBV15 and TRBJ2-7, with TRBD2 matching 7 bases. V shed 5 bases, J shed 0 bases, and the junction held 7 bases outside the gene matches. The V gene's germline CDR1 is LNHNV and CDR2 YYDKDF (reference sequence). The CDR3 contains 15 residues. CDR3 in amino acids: CATSRPSGVSYEQYF. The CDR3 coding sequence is TGTGCCACCAGCCGACCTAGCGGAGTCTCCTACGAGCAGTACTTC.

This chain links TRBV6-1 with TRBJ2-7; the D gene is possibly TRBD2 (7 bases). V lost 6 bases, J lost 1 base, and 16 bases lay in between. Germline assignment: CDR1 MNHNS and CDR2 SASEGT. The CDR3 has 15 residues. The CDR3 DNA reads TGTGCCAGCAGGGACAGCGGGGAAGGGTCCTACGAGCAGTACTTC. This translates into CASRDSGEGSYEQYF.

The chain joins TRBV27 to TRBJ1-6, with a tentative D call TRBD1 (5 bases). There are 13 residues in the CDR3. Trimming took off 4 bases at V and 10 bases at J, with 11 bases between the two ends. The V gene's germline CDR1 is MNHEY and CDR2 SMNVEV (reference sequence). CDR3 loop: CASSWDGLSPLHF. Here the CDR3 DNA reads TGTGCCAGCAGTTGGGACGGACTATCACCCCTCCACTTT.

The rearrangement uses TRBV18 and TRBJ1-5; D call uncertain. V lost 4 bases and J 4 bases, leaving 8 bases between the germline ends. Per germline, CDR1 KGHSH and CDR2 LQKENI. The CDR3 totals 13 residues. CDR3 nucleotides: TGTGCCAGCTCACTTACTGTGAATCAGCCCCAGCATTTT. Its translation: CASSLTVNQPQHF.

The CDR3 protein is CASSLRDSHEQYF. The CDR3 DNA reads TGTGCCAGCAGCTTACGGGACAGCCACGAGCAGTACTTC. This chain connects TRBV7-3 to TRBJ2-7, with 7 bases aligning to TRBD1. Germline trimming cut 2 bases from V and 5 bases from J; bases unmatched to any gene: 3. The germline V gene encodes CDR1 SGHTA and CDR2 FQGTGA. The CDR3 totals 13 residues.

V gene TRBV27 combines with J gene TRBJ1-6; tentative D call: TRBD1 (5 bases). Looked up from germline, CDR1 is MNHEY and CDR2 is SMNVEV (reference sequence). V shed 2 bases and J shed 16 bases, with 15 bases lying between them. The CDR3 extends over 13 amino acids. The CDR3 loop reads CASSLKRGATLHF. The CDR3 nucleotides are TGTGCCAGCAGTTTAAAGAGGGGTGCGACTCTCCACTTT.

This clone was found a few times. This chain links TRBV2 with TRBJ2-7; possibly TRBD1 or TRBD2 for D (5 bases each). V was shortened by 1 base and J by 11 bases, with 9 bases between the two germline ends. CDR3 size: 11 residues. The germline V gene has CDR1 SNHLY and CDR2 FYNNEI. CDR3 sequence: CASSEGGTEYF. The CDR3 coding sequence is TGTGCCAGCAGTGAAGGTGGGACGGAGTACTTC.

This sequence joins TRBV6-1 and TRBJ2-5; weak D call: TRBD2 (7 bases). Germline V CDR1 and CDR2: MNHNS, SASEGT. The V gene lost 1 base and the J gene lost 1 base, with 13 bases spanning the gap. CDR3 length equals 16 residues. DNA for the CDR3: TGTGCCAGCAGTGAAGGACTAGCCAGGGGCCAAGAGACCCAGTACTTC. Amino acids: CASSEGLARGQETQYF.

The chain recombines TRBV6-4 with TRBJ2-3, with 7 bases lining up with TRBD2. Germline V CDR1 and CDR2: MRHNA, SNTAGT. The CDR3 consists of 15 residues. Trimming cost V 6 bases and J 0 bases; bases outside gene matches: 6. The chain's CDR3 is CASSRTAGSTDTQYF. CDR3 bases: TGTGCCAGCAGCAGAACAGCGGGGAGCACAGATACGCAGTATTTT.